The entry that follows covers one T cell receptor (beta chain) sequence. The PCR used 60 Vbeta and 13 Jbeta primers. The table came from immunoSEQ multiplex PCR; TCRdb's copy has only in-frame clones and leaves some out. The table shows 90,000 to 120,000 clones, with over 9% occurring only once. This specimen belongs to a study of cytomegalovirus exposure and HLA in healthy donors. The V gene lost 5 bases and the J gene lost 10 bases, with 20 bases spanning the gap. The CDR3 consists of 15 residues. Germline V gene data show CDR1 as MNHEY and CDR2 as SVGAGI. The gene calls are TRBV6-5 and TRBJ1-4; a weak D match, TRBD1 (5 bases). The specimen sequenced was PBMCs. The sequence was collected from a man between 40 and 49 years old in good health and CMV-seropositive. CDR3 region: CASSQDAGSVAKLFF. The CDR3 DNA sequence: TGTGCCAGCAGTCAGGACGCAGGGTCGGTGGCAAAACTGTTTTTT.